This is a list of T cell receptor beta chains from one sample in a study of shared clonotypes between healthy human individuals. TCRdb's table, derived via immunoSEQ multiplex PCR, lists solely in-frame clones and lacks some. This sample has around 2,000,000 clones, with about 93% found just once. Sequencing was done on a sample of naive CD8+ T cells from PBMCs. Receptors originate from a man aged 18 to 29 in good health. Some clones in this sample may be carry-over from other donors' samples. The CDR3 runs from the conserved cysteine through the conserved F or W. The D gene is left open where the match is weak. Clone size is not always given. Where it is, it says once, few, many or a class for expanded clones.

.,TRBV7-9,TRBD2,TRBJ2-7,CASSPHSGTSGIEQYF,TGTGCCAGCAGCCCACACTCCGGGACTAGCGGGATCGAGCAGTACTTC
.,TRBV5-1,.,TRBJ2-7,CASSSGPGTLYEQYF,TGCGCCAGCAGCTCGGGGCCGGGGACCCTCTACGAGCAGTACTTC
.,TRBV7-2,TRBD1,TRBJ2-1,CASSLARTGGHEQFF,TGTGCCAGCAGCTTAGCACGGACAGGAGGCCATGAGCAGTTCTTC
.,TRBV5-1,TRBD1,TRBJ2-7,CASSVTARQGYEQYF,TGCGCCAGCAGCGTCACAGCCCGACAGGGGTACGAGCAGTACTTC
.,TRBV7-3,.,TRBJ1-1,CASSLRGVNTEAFF,TGTGCCAGCAGCTTAAGAGGCGTGAACACTGAAGCTTTCTTT
.,TRBV27,TRBD2,TRBJ2-1,CASSLSSGLPYNEQFF,TGTGCCAGCAGTTTGTCTTCGGGACTACCCTACAATGAGCAGTTCTTC
.,TRBV7-9,.,TRBJ1-5,CASSLAGDNQPQHF,TGTGCCAGCAGCTTAGCAGGGGACAATCAGCCCCAGCATTTT
.,TRBV11-3,TRBD2,TRBJ2-1,CASSRKLAGTAASYNEQFF,TGTGCCAGCAGCAGAAAGCTAGCGGGAACGGCTGCCTCCTACAATGAGCAGTTCTTC
.,TRBV19,.,TRBJ2-1,CASSIPSDGLYNEQFF,TGTGCCAGTAGTATACCTTCGGACGGCCTTTACAATGAGCAGTTCTTC
.,TRBV14,TRBD1,TRBJ1-2,CASSQEYRGIYGYTF,TGTGCCAGCAGCCAAGAGTACAGGGGGATCTATGGCTACACCTTC
.,TRBV27,.,TRBJ1-3,CASSLLGPTMGNTIYF,TGTGCCAGCAGTTTATTGGGGCCCACAATGGGGAACACCATATATTTT
.,TRBV29-1,.,TRBJ2-7,CSVTDGSCEQYF,TGCAGCGTTACAGACGGGAGCTGCGAGCAGTACTTC
.,TRBV27,.,TRBJ2-5,CASRGRDEETQYF,TGTGCCAGCAGGGGGCGGGATGAAGAGACCCAGTACTTC
.,TRBV14,.,TRBJ2-6,CASSQGTTGSGANVLTF,TGTGCCAGCAGCCAAGGCACAACAGGCTCTGGGGCCAACGTCCTGACTTTC
.,TRBV4-3,.,TRBJ2-1,CASSQGTGPSSYNEQFF,TGCGCCAGCAGCCAAGGAACAGGGCCGAGCTCCTACAATGAGCAGTTCTTC
.,TRBV12-5,TRBD1,TRBJ2-7,CASAWDRGYEQYF,TGTGCTAGTGCCTGGGACAGGGGCTACGAGCAGTACTTC
.,TRBV27,.,TRBJ1-2,CASSSTALSGYGYTF,TGTGCCAGCAGTTCCACGGCCCTAAGCGGCTATGGCTACACCTTC
.,TRBV27,.,TRBJ1-2,CASSLSSGSGYTF,TGTGCCAGCAGTTTAAGCTCCGGGTCCGGCTACACCTTC
few,TRBV9,.,TRBJ1-1,CASRLGNTEAFF,TGTGCCAGCAGGTTGGGGAACACTGAAGCTTTCTTT
.,TRBV15,TRBD2,TRBJ2-2,CATSRALAGVNTGELFF,TGTGCCACCAGCAGAGCGCTAGCGGGGGTAAACACCGGGGAGCTGTTTTTT
.,TRBV9,.,TRBJ1-3,CASSGFGKAGNTIYF,TGTGCCAGCAGCGGTTTCGGAAAAGCTGGAAACACCATATATTTT
few,TRBV2,TRBD1,TRBJ1-4,CASTTGQELFF,TGTGCCAGCACCACAGGACAGGAACTGTTTTTT
.,TRBV19,.,TRBJ2-5,CASSMPQLGRETQYF,TGTGCCAGTAGTATGCCCCAACTGGGCAGGGAGACCCAGTACTTC
.,TRBV27,.,TRBJ2-7,CASRVTGSYEQYF,TGTGCCAGCAGGGTCACCGGGAGCTACGAGCAGTACTTC
.,TRBV12-5,TRBD2,TRBJ2-1,CASGLDPSGRGNNEQFF,TGTGCTAGTGGTTTGGACCCGAGCGGGAGAGGAAACAATGAGCAGTTCTTC
few,TRBV19,.,TRBJ1-1,CASSSRGPLMNTEAFF,TGTGCCAGTAGTAGTCGGGGGCCCCTAATGAACACTGAAGCTTTCTTT
.,TRBV27,TRBD2,TRBJ2-5,CASSPSGSVKETQYF,TGTGCCAGCAGTCCCAGCGGGAGTGTGAAAGAGACCCAGTACTTC
.,TRBV30,.,TRBJ2-7,CAWSVGATYEQYF,TGTGCCTGGAGTGTCGGGGCCACCTACGAGCAGTACTTC
few,TRBV11-1,.,TRBJ2-1,CASRGINEQFF,TGTGCCAGTCGAGGGATCAATGAGCAGTTCTTC
.,TRBV4-3,.,TRBJ2-1,CASSQDRTNEQFF,TGCGCCAGCAGCCAAGACAGAACCAATGAGCAGTTCTTC
.,TRBV19,.,TRBJ2-7,CASSMPGYEQYF,TGTGCCAGTAGTATGCCTGGCTACGAGCAGTACTTC
.,TRBV27,.,TRBJ1-1,CASSPNTGFPTEAFF,TGTGCCAGCAGTCCAAATACAGGGTTCCCCACTGAAGCTTTCTTT
.,TRBV5-4,.,TRBJ2-2,CASSRPGVNTGELFF,TGTGCCAGCAGCCGACCAGGGGTTAACACCGGGGAGCTGTTTTTT
.,TRBV27,TRBD2,TRBJ2-1,CASTLRGAVYNEQFF,TGTGCCAGCACCCTGCGGGGGGCCGTCTACAATGAGCAGTTCTTC
.,TRBV10-3,TRBD1,TRBJ2-7,CATLGQSYEQYF,TGTGCCACCTTGGGACAGAGCTACGAGCAGTACTTC
.,TRBV28,.,TRBJ1-5,CASRRGSNNQPQHF,TGTGCCAGCAGGCGGGGGTCGAATAATCAGCCCCAGCATTTT
.,TRBV2,TRBD1,TRBJ2-7,CASSTGTESPPYEQYF,TGTGCCAGCAGTACCGGGACAGAAAGCCCCCCCTACGAGCAGTACTTC
.,TRBV30,TRBD2,TRBJ2-7,CAWSVTAGGGHEQYF,TGTGCCTGGAGTGTTACGGCGGGAGGCGGGCACGAGCAGTACTTC
.,TRBV11-3,.,TRBJ2-7,CASSLGRGGTYEQYF,TGTGCCAGCAGCTTAGGGCGGGGCGGAACCTACGAGCAGTACTTC
.,TRBV6-1,.,TRBJ1-2,CASSEVAGPGGYTF,TGTGCCAGCAGTGAAGTTGCGGGGCCCGGTGGCTACACCTTC
.,TRBV30,.,TRBJ1-2,CAWREGLYGYTF,TGTGCCTGGAGGGAGGGCCTATATGGCTACACCTTC
.,TRBV7-9,.,TRBJ2-3,CASGDTDTQYF,TGTGCCAGCGGGGACACAGATACGCAGTATTTT
.,TRBV28,TRBD1,TRBJ2-2,CASSLMRGRYGELFF,TGTGCCAGCAGTTTGATGAGGGGGCGTTACGGGGAGCTGTTTTTT
.,TRBV27,.,TRBJ2-3,CASSLSFTNTQYF,TGTGCCAGCAGTTTATCCTTCACGAATACGCAGTATTTT
.,TRBV10-2,.,TRBJ2-7,CASWGERAYEQYF,TGCGCCAGCTGGGGGGAGCGGGCCTACGAGCAGTACTTC
.,TRBV6-1,.,TRBJ1-2,CASKGTAVNYGYTF,TGTGCCAGCAAGGGGACGGCAGTTAACTATGGCTACACCTTC
.,TRBV4-2,TRBD1,TRBJ2-5,CASSQDSDRGMETQYF,TGTGCCAGCAGCCAAGATTCGGACAGGGGGATGGAGACCCAGTACTTC
.,TRBV10-1,.,TRBJ2-2,CASSESTGQMNTGELFF,TGCGCCAGCAGTGAGTCGACCGGACAGATGAACACCGGGGAGCTGTTTTTT
once,TRBV5-6,.,TRBJ2-7,CASSLEPLYEQYF,TGTGCCAGCAGCTTGGAACCGCTCTACGAGCAGTACTTC
.,TRBV6-4,TRBD2,TRBJ2-3,CASSETSGRYHTQYF,TGTGCCAGCAGTGAGACTAGCGGACGATACCATACGCAGTATTTT
.,TRBV25-1,TRBD2,TRBJ2-7,CASSLGKRESEGYEQYF,TGTGCCAGCAGTTTGGGGAAGCGGGAGTCAGAGGGCTACGAGCAGTACTTC
.,TRBV25-1,.,TRBJ2-1,CASSEILDSNEQFF,TGTGCCAGCAGTGAAATACTAGACTCCAATGAGCAGTTCTTC